Described below is a single T cell receptor (beta chain) sequence and its context. The data were obtained in a study of blood T cell repertoires in COVID-19. Trimming removed 3 bases at V and 5 bases at J, with 13 bases between. Germline V gives CDR1 KGHSH, CDR2 LQKENI. There are 15 residues in the CDR3. Assay used: immunoSEQ multiplex PCR; TCRdb lists only in-frame clones, some missing. The data show some 100,000 clones, with almost 90% seen just once and 8.1% held by the top ten. This sequence was found in a woman in her seventies with acute or convalescent COVID-19. The specimen sequenced was peripheral blood. This chain uses TRBV18 with TRBJ1-4; tentatively, D is TRBD1 (5 bases). This chain's CDR3 is CASSPGGVWNEKLFF. The CDR3 DNA sequence: TGTGCCAGCTCACCCGGGGGGGTCTGGAATGAAAAACTGTTTTTT.